The clone carrying this TCR beta chain was observed once. This sample is drawn from a study of T cell changes during pregnancy in multiple sclerosis. Assay: immunoSEQ multiplex PCR; the TCRdb copy retains only in-frame clones and omits some. The sample contains roughly 64,000 clones, around 96% of which appear only once. The length of the CDR3 is 14 residues. Trimming shortened V by 5 bases and J by 6 bases, and 17 bases separated the two germline ends. Per the germline V gene, CDR1 is SGHTA and CDR2 is FQGNSA. Sample: CD8+ T cells from peripheral blood mononuclear cells, taken after pregnancy. The sequence was obtained from a female donor with multiple sclerosis, enrolled in a pregnancy study. V usage is TRBV7-2 and J usage is TRBJ2-7, with D possibly TRBD1 on 6 matching bases. Here the CDR3 DNA reads TGTGCCAGCAGCCCGCATGGGGGCCGAAGCGAGCAGTACTTC. Translated, it gives CASSPHGGRSEQYF. Looking up the rest from reference TRBV7-2 and TRBJ2-7 gives the full variable domain: GAGVSQSPSNKVTEKGKDVELRCDPISGHTALYWYRQSLGQGLEFLIYFQGNSAPDKSGLPSDRFSAERTGGSVSTLTIQRTQQEDSAVYLCASSPHGGRSEQYFGPGTRLTVT.